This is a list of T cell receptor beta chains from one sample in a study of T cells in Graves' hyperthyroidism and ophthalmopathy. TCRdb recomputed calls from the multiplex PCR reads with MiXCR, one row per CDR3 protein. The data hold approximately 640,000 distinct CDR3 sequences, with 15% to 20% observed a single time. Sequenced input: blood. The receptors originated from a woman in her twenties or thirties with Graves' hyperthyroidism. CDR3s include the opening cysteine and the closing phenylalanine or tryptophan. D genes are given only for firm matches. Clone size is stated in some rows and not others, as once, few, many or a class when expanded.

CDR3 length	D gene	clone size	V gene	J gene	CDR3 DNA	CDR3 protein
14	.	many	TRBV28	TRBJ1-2	TGTGCCAGCTTTGTCAGGGGAAATAACTATGGCTACACCTTC	CASFVRGNNYGYTF
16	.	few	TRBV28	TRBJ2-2	TGTGCCAGCAGGGGGCTACATAAGAGTGTTACCGGGGAGCTGTTTTTT	CASRGLHKSVTGELFF
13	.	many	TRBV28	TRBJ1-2	TGTGCCAGCCAGGGGACCTACCCCCATGGCTACACCTTC	CASQGTYPHGYTF
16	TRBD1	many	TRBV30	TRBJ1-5	TGTGCCTGGAGAAGTTGGAAGGGGACAGAGGATCAGCCCCAGCATTTT	CAWRSWKGTEDQPQHF
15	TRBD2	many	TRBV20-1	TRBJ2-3	TGCAGTGCTAGGAAACTAGCGGGAGATTTAGATACGCAGTATTTT	CSARKLAGDLDTQYF
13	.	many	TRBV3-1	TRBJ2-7	TGTGCCAGCAGCCAAGTTGATCGCGACGAGCAGTACTTC	CASSQVDRDEQYF
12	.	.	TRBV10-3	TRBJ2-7	TGTGCCATCGGAGGGGGAGGGCGAGAGCAGTACTTC	CAIGGGGREQYF
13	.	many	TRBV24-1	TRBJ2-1	TGTGCCACCAGTGATTTCCGTTCTGGTGAGCAGTTCTTC	CATSDFRSGEQFF
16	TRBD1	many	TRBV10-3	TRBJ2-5	TGTGCCATCAGTGAGTTGGACAGGGGTTCCCAAGAGACCCAGTACTTC	CAISELDRGSQETQYF
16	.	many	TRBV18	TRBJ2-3	TGTGCCAGCTCACCAAAGGACAGCCGGACTCTCCCTCGGCAGTATTTT	CASSPKDSRTLPRQYF
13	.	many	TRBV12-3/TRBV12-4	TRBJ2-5	TGTGCCAGCAGCCTTGGTTCCATGGAGACCCAGTACTTC	CASSLGSMETQYF
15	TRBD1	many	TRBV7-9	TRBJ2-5	TGTGCCAGCAGCTTAAAGGGACAGAGGCAAGAGACCCAGTACTTC	CASSLKGQRQETQYF
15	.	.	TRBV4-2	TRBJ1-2	TGTGCCAGCAGCCAAGAGTTCTCAAAGAGCTATGGCTACACCTTC	CASSQEFSKSYGYTF
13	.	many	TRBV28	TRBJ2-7	TGTGCCACCCAGAGGGAGGGGGCCTACGAGCAGTACTTC	CATQREGAYEQYF
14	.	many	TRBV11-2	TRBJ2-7	TGTGCCAGCAGCTTAGCGGCCGTCCTCTACGAGCAGTACTTC	CASSLAAVLYEQYF
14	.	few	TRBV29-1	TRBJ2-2	TGCAGCGTTGTGCAGGACCGGAACACCGGGGAGCTGTTTTTT	CSVVQDRNTGELFF
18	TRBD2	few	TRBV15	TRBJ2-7	TGTGCCACCAGCGAGAAAACCTTGGCTAGCGGGAGTAAGAACGAGCAGTACTTC	CATSEKTLASGSKNEQYF
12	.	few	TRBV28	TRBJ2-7	TGTGCCAGCAGTTTATTACTCCACGAGCAGTACTTC	CASSLLLHEQYF
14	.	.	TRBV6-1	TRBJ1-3	TGTGCCAGCAGTACGGTCCTCTCTGGAAACACCATACATTTT	CASSTVLSGNTIHF
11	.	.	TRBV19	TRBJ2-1	TGTGCCAGTACAGACGGCAATGAGCAGTTCTTC	CASTDGNEQFF
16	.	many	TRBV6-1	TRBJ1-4	TGTGCCAGCAGCTTAGGCTATGGGACGGACAATGAAAAACTGTTTTTT	CASSLGYGTDNEKLFF
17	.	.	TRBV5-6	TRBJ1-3	TGTGCCAGCAGCTTGGCGATAGACAGGAGCTCTGGAAACACCATATATTTT	CASSLAIDRSSGNTIYF
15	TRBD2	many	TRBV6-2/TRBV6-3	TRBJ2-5	TGTGCCAGCAGTATTCAGGGACTAGCGGGAGAGACCCAGTACTTC	CASSIQGLAGETQYF
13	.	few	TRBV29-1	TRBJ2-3	TGCAGCGTTGAAGGTGGGAGGCCACATACGCAGTATTTT	CSVEGGRPHTQYF
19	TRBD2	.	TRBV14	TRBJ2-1	TGTGCCAGCAGCCAAGAGTGGGGTGCCTTAGCGGGAGTTCACAATGAGCAGTTCTTC	CASSQEWGALAGVHNEQFF
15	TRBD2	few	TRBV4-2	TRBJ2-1	TGTGCCAGCAGCCAAGCACTAGCGGGATTGGATGAGCAGTTCTTC	CASSQALAGLDEQFF
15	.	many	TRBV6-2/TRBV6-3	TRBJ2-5	TGTGCCAGCAGTTACTCTGACCGCCGCGGAGAGACCCAGTACTTC	CASSYSDRRGETQYF